The TCR beta chain described here comes from a study of CD8+ T cells in alopecia areata. The study, taken as a whole, reports: Between patients, shared TCR sequences were less clear than in mice. This was possibly due in part to HLA diversity in the patient population.

To note about this clone: Antigen specificity is unknown.

Germline values: CDR1 SEHNR, CDR2 FQNEAQ (reference sequence). The CDR3 totals 12 residues. Trimming at V came to 6 bases and at J to 6 bases, leaving 5 bases not matched to a gene. Separation by sorting yielded CD4+ and CD8+ T cells from PBMCs. TCR sequencing used cDNA made by reverse transcription of extracted RNA. Clones were read by immunoSEQ multiplex PCR, and TCRdb kept only the in-frame ones, dropping some. The sample records over 150,000 clones, around 50% being singletons. Sequenced: CD8+ T cells sorted from blood. The chain links TRBV7-9 to TRBJ2-7, with 7 bases fitting TRBD2. The clonotype comes from a human donor in good health. The CDR3 sequence: CASRSGGSEQYF. The CDR3 DNA sequence: TGTGCCAGCAGATCGGGGGGATCCGAGCAGTACTTC.